This record concerns one T cell receptor beta chain sequence. This entry is derived from a study of control samples from healthy donors and cancer patients. V shed 4 bases, J shed 8 bases, and the junction held 6 bases outside the gene matches. There are 15 residues in the CDR3. Germline V gene sequence: CDR1 MGHRA, CDR2 YSYEKL. Here immunoSEQ multiplex PCR was the method, and the copy in TCRdb shows in-frame clones only, minus some. The table lists 150,000 to 200,000 clones, around nine tenths of them singletons. The clonotype originates from a man in his thirties or forties in good health. The rearrangement uses TRBV4-1 and TRBJ2-1, with 12 bases matching TRBD1. Sequences were obtained from blood. CDR3 nucleotides: TGCGCCAGCAGCCCCGGGACAGGGGGCCTGGATGAGCAGTTCTTC. It encodes CASSPGTGGLDEQFF.